Included here is one T cell receptor beta chain sequence, with context. From germline, CDR1 is SGHNT and CDR2 YENEEA. This CDR3 comprises 16 residues. Trimming cost V 6 bases and J 5 bases; bases outside gene matches: 13. TCRdb fed the reads into MiXCR, producing one record per CDR3 protein. This sample has about 230,000 distinct CDR3 sequences, with about 23% found just once. The data stem from a study of T cell repertoires in cytomegalovirus infection. This clonotype was sampled from a human donor in good health (CMV status not recorded). Some clones in this sample may be carry-over from other donors' samples. The V and J genes are TRBV11-3 and TRBJ2-7, with 10 bases aligning to TRBD1. Material for sequencing was CD8+ T cells from PBMCs. DNA for the CDR3: TGTGCCAGCAGTCCCGGGACAGGGGACCCCTTTGACGAGCAGTACTTC. Amino acid sequence: CASSPGTGDPFDEQYF.